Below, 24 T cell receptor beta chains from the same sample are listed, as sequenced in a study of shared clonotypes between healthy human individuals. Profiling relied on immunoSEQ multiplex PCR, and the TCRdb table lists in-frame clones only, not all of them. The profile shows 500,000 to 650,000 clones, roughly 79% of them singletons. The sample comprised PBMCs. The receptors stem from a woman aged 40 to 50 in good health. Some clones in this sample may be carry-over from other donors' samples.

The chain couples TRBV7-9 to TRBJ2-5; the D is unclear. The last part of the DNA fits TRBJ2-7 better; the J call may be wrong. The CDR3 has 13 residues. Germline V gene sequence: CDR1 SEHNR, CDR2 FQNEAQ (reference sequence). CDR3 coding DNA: TGTGCCAGCAGCCCGATGGGCAGCTACGAGCAGTACTTC. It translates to CASSPMGSYEQYF.

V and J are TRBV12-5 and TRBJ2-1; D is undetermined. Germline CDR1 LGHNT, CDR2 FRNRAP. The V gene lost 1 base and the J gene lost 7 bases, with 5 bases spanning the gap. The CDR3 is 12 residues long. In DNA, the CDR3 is TGTGCTAGTGGTTTGGCTCAGAATGAGCAGTTCTTC. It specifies CASGLAQNEQFF.

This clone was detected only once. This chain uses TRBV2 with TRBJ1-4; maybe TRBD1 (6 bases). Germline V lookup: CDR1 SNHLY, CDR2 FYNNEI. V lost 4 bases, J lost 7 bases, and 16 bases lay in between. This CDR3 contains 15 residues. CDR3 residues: CASSGEGLGGEKLFF. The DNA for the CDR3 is TGTGCCAGCAGTGGTGAGGGGTTAGGGGGTGAAAAACTGTTTTTT. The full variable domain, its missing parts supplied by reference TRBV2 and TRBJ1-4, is EPEVTQTPSHQVTQMGQEVILRCVPISNHLYFYWYRQILGQKVEFLVSFYNNEISEKSEIFDDQFSVERPDGSNFTLKIRSTKLEDSAMYFCASSGEGLGGEKLFFGSGTQLSVL.

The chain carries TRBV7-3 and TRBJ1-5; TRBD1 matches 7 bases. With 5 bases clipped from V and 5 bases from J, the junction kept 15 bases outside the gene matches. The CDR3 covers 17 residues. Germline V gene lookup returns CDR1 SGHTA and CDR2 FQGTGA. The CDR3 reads CASSDPWVTGIDQPQHF. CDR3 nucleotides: TGTGCCAGCAGCGATCCCTGGGTGACAGGGATAGATCAGCCCCAGCATTTT.

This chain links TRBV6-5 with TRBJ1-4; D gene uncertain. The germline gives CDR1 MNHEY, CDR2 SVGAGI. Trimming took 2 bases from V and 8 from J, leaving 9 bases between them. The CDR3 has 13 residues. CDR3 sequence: CASSYGDREKLFF. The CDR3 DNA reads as TGTGCCAGCAGTTACGGCGATAGGGAAAAACTGTTTTTT.

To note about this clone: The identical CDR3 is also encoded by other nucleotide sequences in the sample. CDR3 sequence: CASSSRHILVRTHYGYTF. CDR3 nucleotide sequence: TGTGCCAGCAGTTCCCGACACATCCTGGTGAGGACTCATTATGGCTACACCTTC. This rearrangement joins TRBV27 to TRBJ1-2; no definite D call. The V end lost 4 bases, the J end lost 5 bases, and 26 bases lay between the germline ends. The CDR3 loop spans 18 amino acids. Germline loops: CDR1 MNHEY, CDR2 SMNVEV (reference sequence).

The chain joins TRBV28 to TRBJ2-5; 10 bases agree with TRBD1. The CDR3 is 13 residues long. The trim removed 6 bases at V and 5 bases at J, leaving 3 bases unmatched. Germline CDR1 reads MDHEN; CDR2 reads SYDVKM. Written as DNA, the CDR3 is TGTGCCAGCAGAGACAGGGGGCGTGAGACCCAGTACTTC. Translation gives CASRDRGRETQYF.

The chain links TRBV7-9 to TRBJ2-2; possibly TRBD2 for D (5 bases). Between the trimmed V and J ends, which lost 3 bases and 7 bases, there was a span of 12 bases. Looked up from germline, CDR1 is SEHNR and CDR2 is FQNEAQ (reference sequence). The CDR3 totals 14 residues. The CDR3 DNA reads TGTGCCAGCAGCTTCGGACTGAGCGGCGGGGAGCTGTTTTTT. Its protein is CASSFGLSGGELFF.

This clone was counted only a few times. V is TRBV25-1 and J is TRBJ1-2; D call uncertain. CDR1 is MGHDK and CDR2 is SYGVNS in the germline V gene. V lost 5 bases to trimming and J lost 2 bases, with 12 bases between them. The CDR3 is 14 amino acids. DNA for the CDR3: TGTGCCAGCAGTAGGACCCCGGAGAACTATGGCTACACCTTC. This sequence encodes CASSRTPENYGYTF.

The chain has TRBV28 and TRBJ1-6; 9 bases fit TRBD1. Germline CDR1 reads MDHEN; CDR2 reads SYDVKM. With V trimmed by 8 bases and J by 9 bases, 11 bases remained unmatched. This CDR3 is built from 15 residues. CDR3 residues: CASSPGTGWGSPLHF. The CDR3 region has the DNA TGTGCCAGCTCCCCAGGGACAGGGTGGGGTTCACCCCTCCACTTT.

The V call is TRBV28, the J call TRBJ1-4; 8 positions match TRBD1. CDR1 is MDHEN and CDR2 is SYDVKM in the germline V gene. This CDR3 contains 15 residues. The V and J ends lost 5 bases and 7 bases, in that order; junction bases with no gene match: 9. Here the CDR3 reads CASSPPAGGREKLFF. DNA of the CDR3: TGTGCCAGCAGTCCCCCTGCAGGGGGCCGTGAAAAACTGTTTTTT.

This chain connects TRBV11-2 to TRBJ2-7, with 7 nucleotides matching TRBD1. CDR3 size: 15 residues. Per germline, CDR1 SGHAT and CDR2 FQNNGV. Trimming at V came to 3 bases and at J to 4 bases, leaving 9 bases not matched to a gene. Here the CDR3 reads CASSFNRGSGYEQYF. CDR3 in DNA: TGTGCCAGCAGCTTTAACAGGGGAAGTGGGTACGAGCAGTACTTC.

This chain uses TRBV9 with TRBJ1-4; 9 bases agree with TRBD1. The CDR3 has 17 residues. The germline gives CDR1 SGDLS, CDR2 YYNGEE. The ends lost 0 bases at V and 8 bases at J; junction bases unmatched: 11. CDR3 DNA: TGTGCCAGCAGCGTAGACCCCGGGACAGGGAATGGGGAAAAACTGTTTTTT. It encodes CASSVDPGTGNGEKLFF.

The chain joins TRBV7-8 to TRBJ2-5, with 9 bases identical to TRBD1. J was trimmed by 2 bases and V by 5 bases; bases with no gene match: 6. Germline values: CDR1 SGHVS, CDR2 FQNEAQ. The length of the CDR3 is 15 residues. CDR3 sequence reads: CASSPGTGLQETQYF. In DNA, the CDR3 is TGTGCCAGCAGCCCCGGGACAGGGTTGCAAGAGACCCAGTACTTC.

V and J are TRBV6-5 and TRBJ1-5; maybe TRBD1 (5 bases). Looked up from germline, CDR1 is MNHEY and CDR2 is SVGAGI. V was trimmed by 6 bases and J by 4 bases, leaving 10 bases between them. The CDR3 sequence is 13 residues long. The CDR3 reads CASRMGGNQPQHF. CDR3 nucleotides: TGTGCCAGCAGGATGGGGGGGAATCAGCCCCAGCATTTT.

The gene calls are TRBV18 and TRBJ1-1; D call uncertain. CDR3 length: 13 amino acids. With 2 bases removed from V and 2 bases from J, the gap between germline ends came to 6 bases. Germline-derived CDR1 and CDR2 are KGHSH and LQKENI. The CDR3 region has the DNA TGTGCCAGCTCACCAGGGAGTAACACTGAAGCTTTCTTT. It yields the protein CASSPGSNTEAFF.

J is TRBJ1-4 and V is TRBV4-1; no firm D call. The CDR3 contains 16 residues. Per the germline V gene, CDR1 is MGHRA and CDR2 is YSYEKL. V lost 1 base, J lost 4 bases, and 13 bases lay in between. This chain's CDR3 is CASSQVLTQNNEKLFF. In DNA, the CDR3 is TGCGCCAGCAGCCAAGTCTTGACTCAAAATAATGAAAAACTGTTTTTT.

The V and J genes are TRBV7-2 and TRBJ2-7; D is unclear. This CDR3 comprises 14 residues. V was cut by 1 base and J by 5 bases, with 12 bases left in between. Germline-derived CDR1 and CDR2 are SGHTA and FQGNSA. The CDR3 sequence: CASSLDPQVHEQYF. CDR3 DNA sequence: TGTGCCAGCAGCTTAGACCCCCAGGTCCACGAGCAGTACTTC.

The CDR3 coding sequence is TGTGCCAGCAGCTTAAGGGATCAAACCGGGGAGCTGTTTTTT. Amino acid sequence: CASSLRDQTGELFF. The chain combines TRBV7-2 with TRBJ2-2; unclear D gene. In germline, CDR1 is SGHTA, CDR2 FQGNSA. The CDR3 is 14 amino acids. The ends were cut back, 2 bases at V and 5 bases at J, with 9 bases in the middle. Combining the CDR3 with reference TRBV7-2 and TRBJ2-2 gives the whole variable domain GAGVSQSPSNKVTEKGKDVELRCDPISGHTALYWYRQSLGQGLEFLIYFQGNSAPDKSGLPSDRFSAERTGGSVSTLTIQRTQQEDSAVYLCASSLRDQTGELFFGEGSRLTVL.

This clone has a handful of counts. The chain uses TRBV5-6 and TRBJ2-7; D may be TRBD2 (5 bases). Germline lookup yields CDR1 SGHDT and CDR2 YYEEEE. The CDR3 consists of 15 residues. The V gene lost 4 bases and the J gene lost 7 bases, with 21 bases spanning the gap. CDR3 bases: TGTGCCAGCAGCAACCTCGGGGTACAGTCGGGGGAGCAGTACTTC. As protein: CASSNLGVQSGEQYF.

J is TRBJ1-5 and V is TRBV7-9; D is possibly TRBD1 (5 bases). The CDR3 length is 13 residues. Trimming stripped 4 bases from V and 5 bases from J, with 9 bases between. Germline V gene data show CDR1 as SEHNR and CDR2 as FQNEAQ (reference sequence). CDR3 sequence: CASSSGPHQPQHF. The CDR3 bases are TGTGCCAGCAGCTCGGGGCCCCATCAGCCCCAGCATTTT. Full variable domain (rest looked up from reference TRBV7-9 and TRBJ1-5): DTGVSQNPRHKITKRGQNVTFRCDPISEHNRLYWYRQTLGQGPEFLTYFQNEAQLEKSRLLSDRFSAERPKGSFSTLEIQRTEQGDSAMYLCASSSGPHQPQHFGDGTRLSIL.

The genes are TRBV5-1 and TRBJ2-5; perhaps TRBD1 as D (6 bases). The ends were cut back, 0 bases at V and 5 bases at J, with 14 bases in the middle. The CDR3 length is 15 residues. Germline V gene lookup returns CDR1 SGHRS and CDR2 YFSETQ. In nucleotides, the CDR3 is TGCGCCAGCAGCTTGGGTCCAGGGGTTAGGGAGACCCAGTACTTC. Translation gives CASSLGPGVRETQYF.

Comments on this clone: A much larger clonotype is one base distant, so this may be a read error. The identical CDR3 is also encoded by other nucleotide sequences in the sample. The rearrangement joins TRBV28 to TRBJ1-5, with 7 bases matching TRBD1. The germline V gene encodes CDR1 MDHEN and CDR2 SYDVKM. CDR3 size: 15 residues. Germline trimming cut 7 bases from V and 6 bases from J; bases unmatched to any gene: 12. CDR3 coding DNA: TGTGCCAGCATACTCCGGACAGGTATCCGTCAGCCCCAGCATTTT. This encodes CASILRTGIRQPQHF.

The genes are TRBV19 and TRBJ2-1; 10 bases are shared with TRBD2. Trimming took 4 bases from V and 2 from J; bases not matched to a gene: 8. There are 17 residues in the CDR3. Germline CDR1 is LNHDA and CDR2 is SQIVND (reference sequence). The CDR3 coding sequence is TGTGCCAGTAGTAAGCCTAGCGGGAGACTTGCCTACAATGAGCAGTTCTTC. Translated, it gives CASSKPSGRLAYNEQFF.